The sequence of this T cell receptor (beta chain) was determined in a study of T cell responses to AZD1222 COVID-19 vaccine (dated by TCRdb to the early 2020s). Context from the whole study: TCR sequencing was performed for 230 to 250 trial participants, of whom about 200 were given two doses of AZD1222 and around 25 were given two doses of MenACWY control vaccine. Trial participants were enrolled into age subgroups of 18-55, 56-69 and 70-plus years, which contained around 150, 29 and 61 TCR-sequenced participants, respectively. Results the study describes overall, beyond this receptor: Vaccine-associated CD4 TCRs spanned the whole spike protein, with dominant responses in regions 160-218 and 743-854. Participants were mostly white British and included more females than males, and it was suggested by the authors that clonal diversity may have been underestimated. Conclusions about previously exposed vaccinees were limited because only six AZD1222 recipients were SARS-CoV-2 seropositive at baseline. Reportedly, almost half of the unique spike-specific TCRs recognized epitopes lying outside the regions that are mutated in the B.1.351 and B.1.1.7 variants. A significant rise in spike-specific TCR breadth and depth was observed after two AZD1222 doses relative to day 0 and relative to MenACWY recipients. The 56-69-year group was small, and its depth increase did not reach significance, likely because of low power. No day 14 peak-response samples were available, so repertoires were characterized only after the peak T cell response.

As for this clone: The antigen it binds to is not known. No much larger clone is present one base from it, and per-base qualities are unavailable.

The time point label on this specimen signifies: about 28 days (+/-7) after the second vaccine dose. The treatment or condition label, read with the paper, signifies: meningococcal conjugate vaccine given as trial control. Samples from vaccinated people were obtained from the UK trials COV001 and COV002, which included a single-blind randomized controlled phase 2/3 trial of AZD1222 (ChAdOx1 nCoV-19) in healthy adults. Trial participant PBMC samples were collected at day 0 and day 28 after the second dose for TCRbeta chain sequencing. In the germline V gene, CDR1 corresponds to SGHVS and CDR2 to FQNEAQ. V was cut back by 2 bases and J by 3 bases, leaving a gap of 5 bases between them. The CDR3, from cysteine to phenylalanine, totals 12 residues. Only CDR3 DNA is held: 36 bases, read in frame from base 1. The CDR3 regions of human TCRbeta chains were analyzed by immunosequencing. The original methods were these. TCRs in the repertoires were matched against a reference library of SARS-CoV-2-specific TCRs that had been generated with the MIRA antigen-specificity platform. Breadth was defined as the fraction of unique TCRs that were SARS-CoV-2-associated. Depth was defined as the fraction of total T cells that were SARS-CoV-2-associated. Using the MIRA data, every spike-specific TCR was mapped to the spike region that the TCR reacted to and assigned to either a CD4 or a CD8 class. Log10-transformed breadth and depth values were compared by one-way ANOVA with Sidak's multiple comparisons tests. TCRdb retrieved this table from immuneACCESS and kept in-frame rearrangements only. Not all clones are present; in checked studies, unresolved V genes account for under half, and no reason is known for the remainder. V and J calls and clone size are as listed in that table; D and trimming were resolved from the DNA. In all, the sample holds 150,000 to 200,000 clones, and around 94% of those were seen once. 3.6% of the sample belongs to the ten largest clones.

The sample in question was peripheral blood, obtained 28 days after the second dose of the MenACWY control vaccine. The rearranged segments are TRBV7-8 and TRBJ2-7, with the D gene uncertain. This clonotype was obtained from an adult who received the MenACWY meningococcal vaccine as a control. The CDR3 protein sequence reads: CASSLFLYEQYF. The base sequence is TGTGCCAGCAGCTTATTCCTCTACGAGCAGTACTTC.